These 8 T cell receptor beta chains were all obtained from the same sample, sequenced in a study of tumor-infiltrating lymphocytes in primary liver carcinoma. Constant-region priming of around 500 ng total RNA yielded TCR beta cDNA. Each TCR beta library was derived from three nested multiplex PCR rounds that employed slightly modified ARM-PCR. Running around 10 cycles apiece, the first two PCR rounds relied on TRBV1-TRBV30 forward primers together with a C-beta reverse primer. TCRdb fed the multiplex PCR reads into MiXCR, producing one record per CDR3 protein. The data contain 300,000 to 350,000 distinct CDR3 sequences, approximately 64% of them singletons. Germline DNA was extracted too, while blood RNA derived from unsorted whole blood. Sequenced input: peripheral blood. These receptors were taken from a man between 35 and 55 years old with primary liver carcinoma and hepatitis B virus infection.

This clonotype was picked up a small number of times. As DNA, the CDR3 is TGTGTCACCGGACAGGGGACTAACTCACCCCTCCACTTT. It encodes CVTGQGTNSPLHF. The V gene is TRBV6-2 or TRBV6-3, the J gene TRBJ1-6; 9 bases match TRBD1. The CDR3 extends over 13 amino acids. Germline V gene data show CDR1 as MNHEY and CDR2 as SVGEGT.

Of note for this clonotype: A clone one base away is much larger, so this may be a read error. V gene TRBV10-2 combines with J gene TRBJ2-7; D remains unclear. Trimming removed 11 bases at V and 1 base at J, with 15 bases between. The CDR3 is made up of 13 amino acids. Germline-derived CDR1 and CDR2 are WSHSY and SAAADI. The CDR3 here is CAAKQLLSYEQYF. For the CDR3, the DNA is TGCGCCGCCAAACAGCTTTTGTCCTACGAGCAGTACTTC.

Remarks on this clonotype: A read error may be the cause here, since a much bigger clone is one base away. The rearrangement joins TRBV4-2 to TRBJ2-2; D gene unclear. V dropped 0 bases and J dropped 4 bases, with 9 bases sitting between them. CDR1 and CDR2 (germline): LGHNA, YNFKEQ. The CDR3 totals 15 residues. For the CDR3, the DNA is TGTGCCAGCAGCCAAGATCGCAGGCCCACCGGGGAGCTGTTTTTT. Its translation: CASSQDRRPTGELFF.

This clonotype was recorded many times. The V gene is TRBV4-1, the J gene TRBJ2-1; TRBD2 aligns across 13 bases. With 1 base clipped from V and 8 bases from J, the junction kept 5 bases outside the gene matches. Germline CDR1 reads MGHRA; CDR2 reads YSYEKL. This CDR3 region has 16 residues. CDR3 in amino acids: CASSQGKGLAGDEQFF. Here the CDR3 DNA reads TGCGCCAGCAGCCAAGGTAAAGGACTAGCGGGAGATGAGCAGTTCTTC.

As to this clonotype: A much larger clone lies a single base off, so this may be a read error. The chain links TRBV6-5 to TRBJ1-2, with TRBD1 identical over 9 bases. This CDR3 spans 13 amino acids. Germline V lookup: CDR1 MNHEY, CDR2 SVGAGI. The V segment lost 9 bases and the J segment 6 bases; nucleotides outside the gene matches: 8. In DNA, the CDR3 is TGTGCCAGAGGGGACAGGGAGTCCCATGGCTACACCTTC. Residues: CARGDRESHGYTF.

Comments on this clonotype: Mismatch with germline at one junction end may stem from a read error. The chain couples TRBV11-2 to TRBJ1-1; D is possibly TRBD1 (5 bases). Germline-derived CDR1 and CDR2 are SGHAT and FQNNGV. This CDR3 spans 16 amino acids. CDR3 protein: CDSSLAYSGTGTEGFF. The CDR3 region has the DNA TGTGACAGCAGCTTAGCCTACAGTGGGACGGGAACTGAAGGTTTCTTT.

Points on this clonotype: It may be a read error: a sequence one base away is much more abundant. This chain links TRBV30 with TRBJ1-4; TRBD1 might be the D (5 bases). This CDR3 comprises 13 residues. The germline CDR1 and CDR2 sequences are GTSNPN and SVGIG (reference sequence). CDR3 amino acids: CAWSEDSVEKLYF. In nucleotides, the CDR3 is TGTGCCTGGAGTGAAGACAGCGTAGAAAAACTGTATTTT.

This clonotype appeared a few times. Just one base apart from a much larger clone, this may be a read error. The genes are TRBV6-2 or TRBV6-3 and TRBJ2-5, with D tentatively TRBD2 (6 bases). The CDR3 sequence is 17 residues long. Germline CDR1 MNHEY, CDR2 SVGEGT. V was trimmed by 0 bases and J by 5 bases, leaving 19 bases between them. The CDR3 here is CASSYSPSVSVGETQYF. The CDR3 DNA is TGTGCCAGCAGTTACTCGCCTAGCGTCTCAGTTGGGGAGACCCAGTACTTC.